This TCR beta chain was found in a study of cytomegalovirus exposure and HLA in healthy donors. About the research overall: The same platform used for the approximately 670 first-cohort repertoires was also used for the 120 or so validation repertoires, as a later analysis reported.

The donors were part of the approximately 120-subject validation cohort, which stood apart from the approximately 670-subject first cohort. This clone is a singleton in its sample. Some clones are missing from TCRdb's copy, which holds only in-frame ones; the method was immunoSEQ multiplex PCR. The sample carries 120,000 to 150,000 clones, about 87% recorded once. Material: PBMCs. The TCR was taken from a man aged 18 to 30 in good health and CMV-seropositive.

Written as DNA, the CDR3 is TGTGCCAGCAGCTTGACGGGACAGTTGAACACTGAAGCTTTCTTT. Encoded protein: CASSLTGQLNTEAFF. The chain joins TRBV5-6 to TRBJ1-1; 7 bases align to TRBD1. This CDR3 region has 15 residues. The V segment lost 1 base and the J segment 0 bases; nucleotides outside the gene matches: 3. CDR1 and CDR2 from the germline V gene are SGHDT and YYEEEE. Drawing the rest from reference TRBV5-6 and TRBJ1-1, the complete variable domain is DAGVTQSPTHLIKTRGQQVTLRCSPKSGHDTVSWYQQALGQGPQFIFQYYEEEERQRGNFPDRFSGHQFPNYSSELNVNALLLGDSALYLCASSLTGQLNTEAFFGQGTRLTVV.